The 17 T cell receptor beta chains reported below all come from one sample, sequenced in a study of blood T cells in healthy people across ages. For the second PCR, which ran for about 6 to 11 cycles, a sample-barcoded 5' primer and a J-beta primer mix were used. TCRdb recomputed calls from the 5' RACE reads with MiXCR, one row per CDR3 protein. The sample includes just over 1 million distinct CDR3 sequences, more than 40% of them seen just once. Material: blood. The receptors were sampled from a woman between 55 and 75 years old in good health.

The rearrangement links TRBV7-8 to TRBJ2-2, with D perhaps TRBD2 (6 bases). CDR1 is SGHVS and CDR2 is FQNEAQ in the germline V gene. With 6 bases removed from V and 5 bases from J, the gap between germline ends came to 13 bases. The CDR3 is made up of 14 amino acids. The DNA of the CDR3 is TGTGCCAGCAGACGACGGGAGTGGACCGGGGAGCTGTTTTTT. It specifies CASRRREWTGELFF.

This CDR3 reads CASSQSAGLASFEQFF. CDR3 DNA sequence: TGTGCCAGCAGCCAATCAGCGGGACTAGCTTCGTTTGAGCAGTTCTTC. The chain joins TRBV3-1 to TRBJ2-1; 9 positions match TRBD2. V lost 2 bases to trimming and J lost 9 bases; unmatched junction nucleotides: 11. The CDR3 is 16 residues long. Germline CDR1 and CDR2: LGHDT and YNNKEL (reference sequence).

In its sample, this clonotype was seen a few times. The gene calls are TRBV6-1 and TRBJ2-5, with TRBD2 matching 12 bases. This CDR3 has 13 amino acids. With V trimmed by 7 bases and J by 11 bases, 8 bases remained unmatched. Germline V lookup: CDR1 MNHNS, CDR2 SASEGT. CDR3 coding DNA: TGTGCCAGCACCACTAGCGGGAGGAGTGAGCAGTACTTC. This sequence encodes CASTTSGRSEQYF.

As regards this clonotype: At one of its ends the junction is not consistent with the germline gene, which may arise from a read error. The chain links TRBV6-5 to TRBJ2-5, with 14 positions matching TRBD2. In germline, CDR1 is MNHEY, CDR2 SVGAGI. The CDR3 is 18 residues long. DNA of the CDR3: TGTGTCAGCAGTTACTCCGTGGGACTAGCGGGAGCACGAGAGACCCAGTACTTC. Translating it yields CVSSYSVGLAGARETQYF.

This clonotype has a single count. The genes are TRBV9 and TRBJ2-7, with D possibly matching TRBD2 (6 bases). The V end lost 3 bases, the J end lost 7 bases, and 20 bases lay between the germline ends. The germline gives CDR1 SGDLS, CDR2 YYNGEE. The CDR3 covers 15 residues. The CDR3 reads CASSGSGDPPGEQYF. The DNA of the CDR3 is TGTGCCAGCAGCGGTAGCGGAGACCCGCCTGGGGAGCAGTACTTC.

The gene calls are TRBV6-1 and TRBJ1-5; a possible D gene is TRBD1 (5 bases). CDR3 size: 14 residues. The V and J ends lost 6 bases and 0 bases respectively, with 9 bases between them. CDR1 and CDR2 from the germline V gene are MNHNS and SASEGT. CDR3 nucleotide sequence: TGTGCCAGCAGAGATGACAGTAGCAATCAGCCCCAGCATTTT. Translated: CASRDDSSNQPQHF.

This clonotype was counted a few times. This sequence joins TRBV3-1 and TRBJ2-7; 10 bases fit TRBD1. This CDR3 region has 14 residues. Germline lookup yields CDR1 LGHDT and CDR2 YNNKEL (reference sequence). The junction had 8 bases not matched to a gene; V was cut back by 5 bases and J by 7 bases. The CDR3 here is CASSYLGQGGEQYF. CDR3 coding DNA: TGTGCCAGCAGCTACCTCGGACAGGGGGGGGAGCAGTACTTC.

This clonotype was counted only a few times. The chain uses TRBV14 and TRBJ2-5; tentatively, D is TRBD1 or TRBD2 (6 bases each). The length of the CDR3 is 14 residues. The V gene's germline CDR1 is SGHDN and CDR2 FVKESK. V was shortened by 3 bases and J by 1 base, with 9 bases between the two germline ends. CDR3 DNA: TGTGCCAGCAGCCAGCGGGACACCCAAGAGACCCAGTACTTC. Translating it yields CASSQRDTQETQYF. Together with reference TRBV14 and TRBJ2-5, the CDR3 gives the full variable domain: EAGVTQFPSHSVIEKGQTVTLRCDPISGHDNLYWYRRVMGKEIKFLLHFVKESKQDESGMPNNRFLAERTGGTYSTLKVQPAELEDSGVYFCASSQRDTQETQYFGPGTRLLVL.

This chain joins TRBV15 and TRBJ1-4, with TRBD1 matching over 7 bases. After removal of 6 bases from V and 7 bases from J, the junction contained 11 bases not matched to a gene. The CDR3 runs 15 residues. Germline CDR1 is LNHNV and CDR2 is YYDKDF (reference sequence). The chain's CDR3 is CATRNRGTYSEKLFF. DNA for the CDR3: TGTGCCACCAGGAACAGGGGAACATATAGTGAAAAACTGTTTTTT.

On this clonotype itself: Germline and junction disagree at one end, which may indicate a read error. The chain couples TRBV10-3 to TRBJ2-4; possibly TRBD2 for D (5 bases). CDR1 is ENHRY and CDR2 is SYGVKD in the germline V gene. The CDR3 spans 14 residues. CDR3 protein: CAINEDLAKNIQYF. The CDR3 DNA is TGTGCCATCAATGAGGACTTAGCCAAAAACATTCAGTACTTC.

This CDR3 is CSARRGYGEKLFF. CDR3 sequence (DNA): TGCAGTGCAAGAAGGGGTTATGGGGAAAAACTGTTTTTT. The J gene is TRBJ1-4, the V gene TRBV20-1, with a weak D call TRBD1 (5 bases). V lost 6 bases and J lost 8, with 16 bases in between. CDR1 and CDR2 from the germline V gene are DFQATT and SNEGSKA (reference sequence). This CDR3 comprises 13 residues.

The rearrangement joins TRBV7-8 to TRBJ2-5; possibly TRBD1 or TRBD2 for D (5 bases each). Germline-derived CDR1 and CDR2 are SGHVS and FQNEAQ. CDR3 length equals 14 residues. Trimming stripped 1 base from V and 11 bases from J, with 17 bases between. In nucleotides, the CDR3 is TGTGCCAGCAGCTTAGTTTCCGAGGGGAATGAGCAGTACTTC. It yields the protein CASSLVSEGNEQYF.

A few counts support this clonotype. This sequence joins TRBV7-2 and TRBJ2-1; 7 nucleotides align to TRBD2. V shed 5 bases, J shed 4 bases, and the junction held 8 bases outside the gene matches. CDR1 SGHTA and CDR2 FQGNSA come from the germline V gene. The length of the CDR3 is 15 residues. The CDR3 region has the DNA TGTGCCAGCAGCCGTTCTAGCGGTTCTTACAATGAGCAGTTCTTC. It translates to CASSRSSGSYNEQFF.

The rearrangement uses TRBV29-1 and TRBJ1-5; D gene ambiguous. The V end was cut by 7 bases, the J end by 6 bases, with 13 bases between. There are 12 residues in the CDR3. CDR1 and CDR2 (germline): SQVTM, ANQGSEA. The CDR3 nucleotides are TGCAGCGCCTACGACAAGGGTCAGCCCCAGCATTTT. Encoded protein: CSAYDKGQPQHF.

Concerning this clonotype: At one of its ends the junction is not consistent with the germline gene, which may arise from a read error. V gene TRBV5-5 combines with J gene TRBJ2-5; D ambiguous. Germline CDR1 reads SGHKS; CDR2 reads YYEKEE (reference sequence). The CDR3 contains 12 residues. The CDR3 sequence: CASSPKQGTQYF. DNA of the CDR3: TGTGCCAGCAGCCCTAAGCAAGGGACCCAGTACTTC.

The chain recombines TRBV3-1 with TRBJ2-7; D is uncertain. CDR3 length equals 15 residues. Germline loops: CDR1 LGHDT, CDR2 YNNKEL (reference sequence). The germline V and J ends were trimmed by 0 bases and 1 base, with 10 bases remaining between them. CDR3 nucleotide sequence: TGTGCCAGCAGCCAAGAGGGATTCCTTTCCTACGAGCAGTACTTC. Its protein is CASSQEGFLSYEQYF.

This chain uses TRBV5-1 with TRBJ2-3; 7 nucleotides align to TRBD2. CDR3 length: 14 residues. The J segment lost 3 bases and the V segment lost 5 bases, leaving 6 bases of the junction unmatched. Germline V gives CDR1 SGHRS, CDR2 YFSETQ. DNA for the CDR3: TGCGCCAGCAGGAGTGGGCGGGAGACAGATACGCAGTATTTT. Encoded protein: CASRSGRETDTQYF.